This T cell receptor beta chain was captured in a study of human T cells and chemical hapten exposure. The time point was: healthy volunteer bleed at 6 weeks. Sequencing started from total RNA isolated from unfractionated whole blood. CDR3 length: 14 amino acids. Looked up from germline, CDR1 is MGHDK and CDR2 is SYGVNS. V lost 5 bases and J 1 base, leaving 10 bases between the germline ends. TCRdb reprocessed the RACE reads with MiXCR, giving one entry per CDR3 protein. The sample holds roughly 43,000 distinct CDR3 sequences, approximately 4% seen once. In its sample, this clonotype was seen a few times.

The sequenced sample was whole blood. This rearrangement joins TRBV25-1 to TRBJ2-3, with D maybe TRBD1 (5 bases). The sequence was obtained from a human donor in good health. Some clones in this sample may be carry-over from other donors' samples. The CDR3 nucleotides read TGTGCCAGCAGTAGATTCAGGGGCACAGATACGCAGTATTTT. The encoded protein is CASSRFRGTDTQYF.